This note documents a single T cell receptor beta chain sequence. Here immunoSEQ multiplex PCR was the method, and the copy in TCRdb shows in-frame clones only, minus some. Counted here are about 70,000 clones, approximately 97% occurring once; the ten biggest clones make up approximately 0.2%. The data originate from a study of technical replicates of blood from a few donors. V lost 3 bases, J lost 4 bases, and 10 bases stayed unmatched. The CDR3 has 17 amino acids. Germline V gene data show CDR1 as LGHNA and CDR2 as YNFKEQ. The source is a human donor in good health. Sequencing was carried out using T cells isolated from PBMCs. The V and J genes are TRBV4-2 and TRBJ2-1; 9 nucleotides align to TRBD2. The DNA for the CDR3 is TGTGCCAGCAGCCAGGCCCAGACTAGCGGAACTTACAATGAGCAGTTCTTC. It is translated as CASSQAQTSGTYNEQFF.